The next 2 T cell receptor beta chains were all read from a single sample in a study of CD8 T cells in cerebrospinal fluid in Alzheimer's disease. For each CDR3 protein, TCRdb gives one entry from its re-call of the 10x single-cell sequencing reads, without DNA. The record lists over a thousand distinct CDR3 sequences, of which the ten most abundant hold roughly 21%. Input material: cerebrospinal fluid. These receptors originate from a human donor with mild cognitive impairment.

The chain links TRBV29-1 to TRBJ1-2; TCRdb designates TRBD1, a call that cannot be tested without DNA. Germline V lookup: CDR1 SQVTM, CDR2 ANQGSEA. The CDR3 sequence is 13 residues long. CDR3 protein: CSVGQGKDYGYTF.

This clonotype is medium-sized by frequency. V gene TRBV7-9 combines with J gene TRBJ1-2; TCRdb's D gene call, TRBD1, goes unchecked for lack of DNA. CDR1 and CDR2 (germline): SEHNR, FQNEAQ (reference sequence). This CDR3 has 13 residues. This CDR3 is CASTLILARGYTF.